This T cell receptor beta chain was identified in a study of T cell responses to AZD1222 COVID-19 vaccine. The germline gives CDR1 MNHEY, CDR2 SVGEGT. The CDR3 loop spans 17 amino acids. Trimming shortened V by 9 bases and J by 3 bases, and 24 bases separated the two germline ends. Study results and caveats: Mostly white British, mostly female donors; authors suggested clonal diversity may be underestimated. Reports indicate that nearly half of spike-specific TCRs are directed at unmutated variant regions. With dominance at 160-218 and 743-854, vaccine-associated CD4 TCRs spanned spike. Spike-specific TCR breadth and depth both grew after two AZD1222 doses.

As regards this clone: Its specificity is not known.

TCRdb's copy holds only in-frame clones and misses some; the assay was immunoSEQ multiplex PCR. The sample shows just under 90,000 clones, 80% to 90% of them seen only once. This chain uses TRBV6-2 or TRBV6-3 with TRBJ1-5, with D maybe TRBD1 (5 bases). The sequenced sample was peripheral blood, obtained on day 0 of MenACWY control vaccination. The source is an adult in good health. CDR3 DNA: TGTGCCAGTAGTGCTAAACACCGACAGTCAAACAATCAGCCCCAGCATTTT. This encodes CASSAKHRQSNNQPQHF.